The entry below gives a single T cell receptor (beta chain) sequence along with its context. Seattle patients were enrolled while actively infected and followed longitudinally. In the study's own analysis: Scientists estimated how many nucleated cells there were by amplifying reference gene primers. TCRdb's copy holds only in-frame clones and misses some; the assay was immunoSEQ multiplex PCR. That table gives V, J and clone size, and the DNA gave D and trimming. This sample yields 52,000 or so clones, of which roughly 87% are seen a single time; approximately 3.7% belongs to the top ten. The CDR3 consists of 15 residues. The V gene end was trimmed by 6 bases and the J gene end by 4 bases; junction bases not matched to a gene: 12. The germline V gene encodes CDR1 SQVTM and CDR2 ANQGSEA. The data were obtained in a study of blood T cell repertoires in COVID-19. The wider study: Samples of COVID-19 (acute and convalescent) were obtained from the United States, Italy and Spain. PBMCs, B-cell-depleted T cells, or T cells provided the cDNA or gDNA that made up the material.

The chain is built from TRBV29-1 and TRBJ2-5, with TRBD1 matching 9 bases. Sequencing was performed on peripheral blood. This TCR was sampled from a man aged 35 to 55 with COVID-19, enrolled during active disease. CDR3 amino acids: CSVLIEGQGSETQYF. The CDR3 coding sequence is TGCAGCGTCCTCATAGAAGGACAGGGGTCAGAGACCCAGTACTTC.